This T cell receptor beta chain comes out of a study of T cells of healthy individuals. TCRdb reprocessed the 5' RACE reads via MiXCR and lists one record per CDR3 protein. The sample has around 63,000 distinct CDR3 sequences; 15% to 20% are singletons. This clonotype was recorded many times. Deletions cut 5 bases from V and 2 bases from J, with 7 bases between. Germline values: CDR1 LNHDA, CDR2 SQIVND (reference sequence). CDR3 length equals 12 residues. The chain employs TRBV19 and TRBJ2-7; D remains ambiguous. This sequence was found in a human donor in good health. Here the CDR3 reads CASSARAYEQYF. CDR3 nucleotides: TGTGCCAGTAGTGCCCGAGCCTACGAGCAGTACTTC.